These T cell receptor beta chains were read from a single sample in a study of cytomegalovirus exposure and HLA in healthy donors. Sequenced by immunoSEQ multiplex PCR; TCRdb stores in-frame clones only, minus some. The sample has about 120,000 clones, around 68% seen once; the top ten hold more than 3.5%. The sequenced sample consisted of PBMCs. The receptor source for this set is a middle-aged woman in good health and CMV-seropositive. CDR3s include the opening cysteine and the closing phenylalanine or tryptophan. The D gene is left open where the match is weak.

J gene: TRBJ1-2
D gene: NA
V gene: TRBV7-8
CDR3 protein: CASSFDSYGYTF
CDR3 DNA: TGTGCCAGCAGCTTCGACAGCTATGGCTACACCTTC

J gene: TRBJ2-5
D gene: TRBD2
V gene: TRBV7-2
CDR3 protein: CASSFELAGGSQYF
CDR3 DNA: TGTGCCAGCAGCTTTGAACTAGCGGGCGGGTCCCAGTACTTC

J gene: TRBJ1-5
D gene: TRBD1
V gene: TRBV2
CDR3 protein: CASMGQGHSNQPQHF
CDR3 DNA: TGTGCCAGCATGGGACAGGGCCATAGCAATCAGCCCCAGCATTTT

J gene: TRBJ2-1
D gene: TRBD2
V gene: TRBV7-7
CDR3 protein: CASSDTQLAGAGEQFF
CDR3 DNA: TGTGCTAGCAGCGATACTCAACTAGCGGGAGCCGGTGAGCAGTTCTTC

J gene: TRBJ2-2
D gene: TRBD1
V gene: TRBV5-4
CDR3 protein: CASSLAGTGGRELFF
CDR3 DNA: TGTGCCAGCAGCTTGGCCGGGACAGGGGGTAGGGAGCTGTTTTTT

J gene: TRBJ1-5
D gene: NA
V gene: TRBV19
CDR3 protein: CASSKTGYSNQPQHF
CDR3 DNA: TGTGCCAGTAGTAAGACAGGATATAGCAATCAGCCCCAGCATTTT

J gene: TRBJ2-3
D gene: TRBD1
V gene: TRBV5-1
CDR3 protein: CASSTGQGAQDTQYF
CDR3 DNA: TGCGCCAGCAGCACCGGACAGGGGGCGCAAGATACGCAGTATTTT

J gene: TRBJ1-6
D gene: NA
V gene: TRBV19
CDR3 protein: CASSIDGGGESPLHF
CDR3 DNA: TGTGCCAGTAGTATAGACGGGGGAGGGGAATCACCCCTCCACTTT

J gene: TRBJ2-7
D gene: TRBD2
V gene: TRBV7-2
CDR3 protein: CASSQGLAGHMKQYF
CDR3 DNA: TGTGCCAGCAGCCAAGGACTAGCGGGCCATATGAAGCAGTACTTC

J gene: TRBJ2-3
D gene: TRBD2
V gene: TRBV9
CDR3 protein: CASTGGSRDTQYF
CDR3 DNA: TGTGCCAGCACCGGGGGGTCTAGGGATACGCAGTATTTT

J gene: TRBJ1-1
D gene: NA
V gene: TRBV6-1
CDR3 protein: CASSLNQVLNTEAFF
CDR3 DNA: TGTGCCAGCAGTCTGAATCAGGTATTGAACACTGAAGCTTTCTTT

J gene: TRBJ1-1
D gene: NA
V gene: TRBV4-3
CDR3 protein: CASSQDTNRDTEAFF
CDR3 DNA: TGCGCCAGCAGCCAAGATACCAACCGGGACACTGAAGCTTTCTTT

J gene: TRBJ2-7
D gene: NA
V gene: TRBV9
CDR3 protein: CASSVGGDLSYEQYF
CDR3 DNA: TGTGCCAGCAGCGTAGGCGGAGATCTTTCTTACGAGCAGTACTTC

J gene: TRBJ1-1
D gene: TRBD1
V gene: TRBV6-1
CDR3 protein: CASRRQGFEYTEAFF
CDR3 DNA: TGTGCCAGCAGGCGACAGGGGTTCGAGTACACTGAAGCTTTCTTT

J gene: TRBJ2-6
D gene: NA
V gene: TRBV5-6
CDR3 protein: CASSLGAGSGANVLTF
CDR3 DNA: TGTGCCAGCAGCTTGGGTGCAGGCTCTGGGGCCAACGTCCTGACTTTC